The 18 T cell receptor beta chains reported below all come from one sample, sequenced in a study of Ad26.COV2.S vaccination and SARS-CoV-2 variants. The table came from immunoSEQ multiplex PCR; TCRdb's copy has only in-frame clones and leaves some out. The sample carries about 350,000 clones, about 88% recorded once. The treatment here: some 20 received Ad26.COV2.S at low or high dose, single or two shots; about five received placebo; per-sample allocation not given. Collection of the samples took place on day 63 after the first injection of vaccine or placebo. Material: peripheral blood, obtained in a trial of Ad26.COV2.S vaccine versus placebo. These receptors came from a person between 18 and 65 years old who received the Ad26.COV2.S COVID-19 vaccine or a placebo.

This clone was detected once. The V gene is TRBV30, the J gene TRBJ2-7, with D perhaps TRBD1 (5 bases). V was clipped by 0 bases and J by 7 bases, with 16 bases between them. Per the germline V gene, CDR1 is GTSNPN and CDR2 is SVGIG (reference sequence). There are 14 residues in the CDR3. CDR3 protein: CAWSVGRALREQYF. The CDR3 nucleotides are TGTGCCTGGAGTGTCGGCAGGGCGCTACGAGAGCAGTACTTC.

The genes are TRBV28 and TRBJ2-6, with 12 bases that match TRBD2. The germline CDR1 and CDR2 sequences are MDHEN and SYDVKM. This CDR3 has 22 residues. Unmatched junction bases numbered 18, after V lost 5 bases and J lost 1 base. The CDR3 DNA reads TGTGCCAGCAGTCCCTACTCGGGGGCTAGCGGGAGGGCCAAATCTGGGGCCAACGTCCTGACTTTC. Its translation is CASSPYSGASGRAKSGANVLTF.

The CDR3 spells CASSVGGARGANVLTF. As DNA, the CDR3 is TGTGCCAGCAGTGTAGGGGGCGCAAGGGGGGCCAACGTCCTGACTTTC. The chain couples TRBV6-1 to TRBJ2-6; 7 positions match TRBD1. The V gene's germline CDR1 is MNHNS and CDR2 SASEGT. Trimming took 4 bases from V and 4 from J; bases not matched to a gene: 7. The CDR3 totals 16 residues.

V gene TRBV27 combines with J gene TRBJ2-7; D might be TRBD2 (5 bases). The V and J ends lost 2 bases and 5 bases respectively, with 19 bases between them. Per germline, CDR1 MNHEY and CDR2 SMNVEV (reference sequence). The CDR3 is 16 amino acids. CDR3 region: CASSLEGLPATNEQYF. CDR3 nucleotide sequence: TGTGCCAGCAGTTTAGAGGGATTGCCCGCTACCAACGAGCAGTACTTC.

The CDR3 DNA follows: TGTGCCAGCAGCTTAGGGACCCTAACTAATGAAAAACTGTTTTTT. It encodes CASSLGTLTNEKLFF. This sequence joins TRBV7-9 and TRBJ1-4; D remains unclear. This CDR3 comprises 15 residues. V was trimmed by 1 base and J by 1 base, leaving 7 bases between them. Per germline, CDR1 SEHNR and CDR2 FQNEAQ (reference sequence).

CDR3 amino acids: CAWSRDRGGNTIYF. The CDR3 nucleotides are TGTGCCTGGAGCAGGGACAGGGGAGGAAACACCATATATTTT. The chain has TRBV30 and TRBJ1-3, with TRBD1 identical over 10 bases. Germline V gene sequence: CDR1 GTSNPN, CDR2 SVGIG (reference sequence). There are 14 residues in the CDR3. Trimming at V came to 3 bases and at J to 4 bases, leaving 3 bases not matched to a gene.

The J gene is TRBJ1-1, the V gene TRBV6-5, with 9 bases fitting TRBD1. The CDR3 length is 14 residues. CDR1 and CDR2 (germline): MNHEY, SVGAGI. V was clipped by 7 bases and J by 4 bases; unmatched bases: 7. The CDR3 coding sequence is TGTGCCAGCAAGGACAGGGGTAGTGCCACTGAAGCTTTCTTT. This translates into CASKDRGSATEAFF.

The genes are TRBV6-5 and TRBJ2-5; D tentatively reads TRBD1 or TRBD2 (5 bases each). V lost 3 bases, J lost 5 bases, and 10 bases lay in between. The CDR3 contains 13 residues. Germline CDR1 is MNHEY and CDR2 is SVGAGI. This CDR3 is CASSYGGWETQYF. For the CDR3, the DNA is TGTGCCAGCAGTTATGGGGGTTGGGAGACCCAGTACTTC.

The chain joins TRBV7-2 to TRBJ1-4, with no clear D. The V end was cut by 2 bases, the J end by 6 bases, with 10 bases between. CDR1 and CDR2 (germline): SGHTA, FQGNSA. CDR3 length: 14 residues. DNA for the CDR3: TGTGCCAGCAGCTTACGGTCGCTGGATGAAAAACTGTTTTTT. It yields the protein CASSLRSLDEKLFF.

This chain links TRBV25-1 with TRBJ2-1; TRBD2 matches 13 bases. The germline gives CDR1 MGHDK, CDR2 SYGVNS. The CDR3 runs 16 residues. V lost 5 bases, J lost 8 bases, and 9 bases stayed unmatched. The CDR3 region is CASSNPGLAGIDEQFF. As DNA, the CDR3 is TGTGCCAGCAGTAACCCGGGACTAGCGGGAATCGATGAGCAGTTCTTC.

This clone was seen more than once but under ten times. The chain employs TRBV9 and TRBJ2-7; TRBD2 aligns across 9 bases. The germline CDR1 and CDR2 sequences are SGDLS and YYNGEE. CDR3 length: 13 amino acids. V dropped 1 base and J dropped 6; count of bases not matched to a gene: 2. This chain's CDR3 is CASSVRSGSEQYF. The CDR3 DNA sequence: TGTGCCAGCAGCGTACGTAGCGGGAGCGAGCAGTACTTC.

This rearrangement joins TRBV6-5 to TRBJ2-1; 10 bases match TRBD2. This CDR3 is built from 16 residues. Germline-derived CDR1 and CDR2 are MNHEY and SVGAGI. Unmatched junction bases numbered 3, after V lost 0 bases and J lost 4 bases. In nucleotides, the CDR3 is TGTGCCAGCAGTTACTCGAGTAGCGGGGGGTACAATGAGCAGTTCTTC. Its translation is CASSYSSSGGYNEQFF.

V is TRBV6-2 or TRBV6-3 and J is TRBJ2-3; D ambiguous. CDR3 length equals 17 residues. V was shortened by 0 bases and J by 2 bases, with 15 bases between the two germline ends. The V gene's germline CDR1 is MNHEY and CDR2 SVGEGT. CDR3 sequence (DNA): TGTGCCAGCAGTTACTCGGGTAGAAGTACACACACAGATACGCAGTATTTT. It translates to CASSYSGRSTHTDTQYF.

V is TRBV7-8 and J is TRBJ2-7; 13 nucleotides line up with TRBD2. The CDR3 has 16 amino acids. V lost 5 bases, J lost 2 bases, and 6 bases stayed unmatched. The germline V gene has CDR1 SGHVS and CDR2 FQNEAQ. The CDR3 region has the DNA TGTGCCAGCAGCCAGCTTGGACTAGCGGGGGCCTACGAGCAGTACTTC. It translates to CASSQLGLAGAYEQYF.

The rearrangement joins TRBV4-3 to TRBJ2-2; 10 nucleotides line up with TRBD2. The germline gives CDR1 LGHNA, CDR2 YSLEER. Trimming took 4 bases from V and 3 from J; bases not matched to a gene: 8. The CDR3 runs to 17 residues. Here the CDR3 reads CASSRGLADEHTGELFF. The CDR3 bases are TGCGCCAGCAGCCGAGGACTAGCGGACGAACACACCGGGGAGCTGTTTTTT.

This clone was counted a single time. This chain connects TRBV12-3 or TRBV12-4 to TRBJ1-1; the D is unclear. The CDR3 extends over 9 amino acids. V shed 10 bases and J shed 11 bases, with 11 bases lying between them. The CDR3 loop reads CAITIRAFF. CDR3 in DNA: TGTGCCATTACCATCAGGGCTTTCTTT.

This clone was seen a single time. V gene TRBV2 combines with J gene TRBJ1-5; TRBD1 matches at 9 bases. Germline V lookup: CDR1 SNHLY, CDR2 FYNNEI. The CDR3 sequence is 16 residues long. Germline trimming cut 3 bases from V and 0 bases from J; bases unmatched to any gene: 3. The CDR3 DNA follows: TGTGCCAGCAGTGACGCACAGGGGGCTAGCAATCAGCCCCAGCATTTT. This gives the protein CASSDAQGASNQPQHF.

CDR3 nucleotides: TGCGCCAGCAGGAGGGGATGCGCTGGAAACACCATATATTTT. Translated: CASRRGCAGNTIYF. J is TRBJ1-3 and V is TRBV23-1, with TRBD1 as a possible D gene (5 bases). TRBV23-1 is identified as an open reading frame with a role that is uncertain. The V end was cut by 6 bases, the J end by 2 bases, with 11 bases between. The CDR3 runs to 14 residues.